This T cell receptor beta chain was sequenced in a study of blood T cells in healthy people across ages. Primed by a sample-barcoded 5' primer and a J-beta primer mix, a second PCR proceeded for about 7 to 11 cycles. Tags on each cDNA molecule came from a template-switch adaptor with 12 random nucleotides. Each CDR3 protein gets one entry after TCRdb re-called the 5' RACE reads with MiXCR. The sample has about 730,000 distinct CDR3 sequences; more than 40% are singletons. Trimming took 4 bases from V and 0 from J; bases not matched to a gene: 13. The germline gives CDR1 MNHEY, CDR2 SVGEGT. The CDR3 extends over 20 amino acids. This clonotype was observed a few times.

Sequenced sample: blood. The receptor comes from a woman aged 55-75 years in good health. V and J are TRBV6-2 or TRBV6-3 and TRBJ2-3; 13 bases map to TRBD2. CDR3 region: CASSFPFSGTSGASTDTQYF. The CDR3 DNA sequence: TGTGCCAGCAGTTTCCCATTCTCCGGGACTAGCGGGGCTAGCACAGATACGCAGTATTTT.